This TCR beta chain was sequenced during a study of tumor and adjacent non-tumor tissue in lung cancer. As for the study in general: There were around 11 adenocarcinoma, 2 squamous cell carcinoma and 1 small cell lung cancer cases. Aged about 30 to 85 years, patients included fewer than 11 men and five or six women with stage I to III disease.

Study results and limitations: In normal lung, the top 100 clones were significantly more dominant than in tumor. TCR diversity was significantly greater in tumor than normal lung tissue.

The CDR3 has 15 residues. V was trimmed by 10 bases and J by 0 bases, leaving 16 bases between them. CDR1 and CDR2 from the germline V gene are SGHAT and FQNNGV. TCRbeta libraries were built with three rounds of nested PCR, modified from ARM-PCR. Using its own MiXCR run on the multiplex PCR reads, TCRdb lists one record per CDR3 protein. In the table there are some 99,000 distinct CDR3 sequences, 60% to 80% of which are singletons. This sample's RNA came from whole unsorted tissue. This clonotype occurred once. Its antigen is undetermined. Because the CDR3 is missing its conserved closing phenylalanine or tryptophan, this is likely a read error.

The sequence came from a woman aged 60-70 years with non-small cell lung cancer. The V gene is TRBV11-2, the J gene TRBJ2-1; D assignment may be TRBD1 or TRBD2 (5 bases each). Sequenced input: lung tumor tissue. CDR3: CATRGRGDSYNEQFL. CDR3 bases: TGTGCCACCCGAGGCCGAGGGGACTCCTACAATGAGCAGTTCTTA.